Listed below are T cell receptor beta chains from one sample, sequenced in a study of blood T cell repertoires in COVID-19. Sequencing used immunoSEQ multiplex PCR; TCRdb keeps in-frame clones, though not all of them. The sample gives 250,000 or so clones, 80% to 90% of which show up once; over 1.5% is in the top ten. Sequencing was performed on PBMCs or T cells enriched from blood (not recorded which). Source of these receptors: a woman aged 45-59 years who had recovered from COVID-19. Both conserved end residues are part of each CDR3. Fields, in order: J gene, V gene, clone size, D gene, CDR3 protein, CDR3 DNA. A D gene is named only where the DNA matches it firmly. A row's size may be missing; if present it is once, few, many or a size class.

TRBJ1-1 TRBV7-8 . . CASSQWTVINTEAFF TGTGCCAGCAGCCAGTGGACAGTGATAAACACTGAAGCTTTCTTT
TRBJ2-1 TRBV5-1 . TRBD1 CATTPGGPLNEQFF TGCGCCACTACCCCAGGGGGACCTTTGAATGAGCAGTTCTTC
TRBJ2-2 TRBV6-5 . . CASGSRAVAGELFF TGTGCCAGCGGTTCCAGGGCGGTGGCCGGGGAGCTGTTTTTT
TRBJ1-1 TRBV28 . TRBD1 CASTWDRSTEAFF TGTGCCAGCACCTGGGACAGAAGCACTGAAGCTTTCTTT
TRBJ2-7 TRBV15 . TRBD1 CATSRIATGSAEQYF TGTGCCACCAGCAGAATAGCGACAGGGTCGGCCGAGCAGTACTTC
TRBJ1-1 TRBV10-3 few . CAISDDRGASTEAFF TGTGCCATCAGTGATGATCGGGGGGCGAGCACTGAAGCTTTCTTT
TRBJ2-1 TRBV28 once . CASRDRESSYNEQFF TGTGCCAGCAGAGACCGGGAGAGCTCCTACAATGAGCAGTTCTTC
TRBJ2-3 TRBV6-4 . . CASSDSERDTQYF TGTGCCAGCAGTGACTCCGAGAGGGATACGCAGTATTTT
TRBJ2-3 TRBV6-6 . TRBD2 CASSRTTYLAASTDTQYF TGTGCCAGCAGTCGCACGACTTACCTAGCGGCTAGCACAGATACGCAGTATTTT
TRBJ2-2 TRBV5-4 . TRBD2 CASSLGLAGPNTGELFF TGTGCCAGCAGCTTGGGACTAGCGGGACCTAACACCGGGGAGCTGTTTTTT
TRBJ1-1 TRBV20-1 . . CSGGQNTEAFF TGCAGTGGGGGACAGAACACTGAAGCTTTCTTT
TRBJ2-4 TRBV18 once TRBD1 CASSPRQGIAKNIQYF TGTGCCAGCTCACCAAGACAGGGGATAGCCAAAAACATTCAGTACTTC
TRBJ2-1 TRBV2 . . CASKTRGSADEQFF TGTGCCAGCAAGACTAGGGGTAGTGCGGATGAGCAGTTCTTC
TRBJ1-4 TRBV5-1 once TRBD1 CASSSGQTATNEKLFF TGCGCCAGCAGCTCGGGACAGACTGCAACTAATGAAAAACTGTTTTTT
TRBJ2-3 TRBV13 . TRBD2 CASSLVLSGSGDTQYF TGTGCCAGCAGCTTAGTTCTTAGCGGGAGTGGAGATACGCAGTATTTT
TRBJ2-6 TRBV7-9 . . CASSLADSHSGANVLTF TGTGCCAGCAGCTTAGCCGACAGCCACTCTGGGGCCAACGTCCTGACTTTC
TRBJ1-1 TRBV2 . . CASSESRQVTEAFF TGTGCCAGCAGTGAATCCCGACAGGTCACTGAAGCTTTCTTT
TRBJ2-2 TRBV9 . . CASSGSGQNTGELFF TGTGCCAGCAGCGGCTCGGGACAGAACACCGGGGAGCTGTTTTTT
TRBJ2-1 TRBV10-3 . TRBD2 CAISGVTSVNYNEQFF TGTGCCATCAGTGGGGTGACTAGCGTTAACTACAATGAGCAGTTCTTC